The present entry profiles one T cell receptor beta chain with its context. The record originates from a study of OX40 agonist ivuxolimab in advanced cancers. Sampling times: baseline, cycle 4 day 1, cycle 7 day 1. Produced via immunoSEQ multiplex PCR; TCRdb's table is partial and in-frame only. The sample contains some 42,000 clones, 82% of which appear only once. This TCR derives from an adult with an advanced solid tumor such as melanoma, head and neck, liver or kidney cancer. Material: CD4+ or CD8+ T cells sorted from blood, obtained in a trial of the OX40 agonist ivuxolimab.

CDR3 DNA sequence: TGTGCCAGCAGCGCGGGACAGCCCAACGAGCAGTACTTC. Translation gives CASSAGQPNEQYF. The chain joins TRBV7-9 to TRBJ2-7; a possible D gene is TRBD1 (7 bases). The CDR3 has 13 amino acids. Germline CDR1 reads SEHNR; CDR2 reads FQNEAQ (reference sequence). Trimming shortened V by 5 bases and J by 5 bases, and 13 bases separated the two germline ends.